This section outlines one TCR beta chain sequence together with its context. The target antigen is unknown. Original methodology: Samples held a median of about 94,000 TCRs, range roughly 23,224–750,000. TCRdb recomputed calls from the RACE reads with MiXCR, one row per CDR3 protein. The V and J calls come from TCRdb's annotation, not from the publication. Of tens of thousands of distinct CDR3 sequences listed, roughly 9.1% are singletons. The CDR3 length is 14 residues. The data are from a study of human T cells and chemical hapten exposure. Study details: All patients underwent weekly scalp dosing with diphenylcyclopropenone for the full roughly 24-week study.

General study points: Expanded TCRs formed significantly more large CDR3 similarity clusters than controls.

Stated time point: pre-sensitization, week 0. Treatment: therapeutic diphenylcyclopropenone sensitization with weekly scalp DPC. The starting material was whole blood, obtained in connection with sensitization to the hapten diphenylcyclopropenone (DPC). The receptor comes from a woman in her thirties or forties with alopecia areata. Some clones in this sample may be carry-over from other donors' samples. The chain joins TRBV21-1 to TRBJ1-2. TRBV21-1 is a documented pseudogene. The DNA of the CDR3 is TGTGCCAGCAGCAAGAGAATGGCAAGCTATGGCTACACCTTC. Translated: CASSKRMASYGYTF.